This T cell receptor (beta chain) was recovered during a study of response to subunit inactivated influenza vaccine. One entry per CDR3 protein results from TCRdb running MiXCR on the RT-PCR reads. The sample holds about 170,000 distinct CDR3 sequences; about 12% are singletons and the top ten take roughly 29%. CDR3 size: 13 residues. Trimming cost V 6 bases and J 4 bases, with 13 bases left between them. Germline CDR1 SQVTM, CDR2 ANQGSEA. This clonotype was seen ten or more times. Its specificity is not known. Study findings and constraints: T cells newly recruited by each seasonal influenza vaccination are few, the authors suggested.

The same sample was also used in a study of T cells expressing NK-cell markers. That paper notes: A 5'RACE template switching approach incorporating UMIs was used to make TCR beta cDNA. One of eight sequenced donors was HCMV-seronegative; the other seven were seropositive. The CD3+CD56-NKG2C+ fraction was also led by these clonotypes in a few donors. Nothing established the HCMV specificity of expanded NKG2C+ T cell clones.

The sample here was CD8+ T cells sorted from PBMCs, taken about 12 days after vaccination. The chain links TRBV29-1 to TRBJ2-1; D is uncertain. This clonotype originated in a man aged 45-65 years who received an inactivated influenza vaccine. The CDR3 sequence is CSVRVIEYNEQFF. DNA for the CDR3: TGCAGCGTCCGGGTCATCGAGTACAATGAGCAGTTCTTC.